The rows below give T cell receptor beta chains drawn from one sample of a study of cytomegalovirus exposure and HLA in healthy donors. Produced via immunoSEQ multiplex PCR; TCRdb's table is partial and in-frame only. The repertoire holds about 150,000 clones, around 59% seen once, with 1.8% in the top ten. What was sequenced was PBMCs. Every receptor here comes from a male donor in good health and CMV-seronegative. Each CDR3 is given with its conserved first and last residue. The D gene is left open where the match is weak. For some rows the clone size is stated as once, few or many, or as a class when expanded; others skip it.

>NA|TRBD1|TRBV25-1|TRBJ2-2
TGTGCCAGCACCCGACAGGGTAACACCGGGGAGCTGTTTTTT
CASTRQGNTGELFF
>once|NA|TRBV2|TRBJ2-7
TGTGCCAGCACTGTCTCCTACGAGCAGTACTTC
CASTVSYEQYF
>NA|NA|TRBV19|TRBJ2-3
TGTGCCAGTAGTATAACCGGACAGACAGATACGCAGTATTTT
CASSITGQTDTQYF
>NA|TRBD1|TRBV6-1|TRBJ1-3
TGTGCCACAAAACAGGGGGCGAATGGAAACACCATATATTTT
CATKQGANGNTIYF
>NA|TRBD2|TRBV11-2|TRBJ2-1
TGTGCCAGCAGCTTAGAGGGACTAGCGGATGAGCAGTTCTTC
CASSLEGLADEQFF
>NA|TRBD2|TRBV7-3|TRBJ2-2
TGTGCCAGCAGCTTGAGCGGGGATGCTCGGAACGGGGAGCTGTTTTTT
CASSLSGDARNGELFF
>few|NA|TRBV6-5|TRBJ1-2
TGTGCCAGCGCAGAGGGGGACTATGGCTACACCTTC
CASAEGDYGYTF
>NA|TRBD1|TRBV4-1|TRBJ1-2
TGCGCCAGCAGCCAAGATAAGGTCGGGACAGGGTACTATGGCTACACCTTC
CASSQDKVGTGYYGYTF
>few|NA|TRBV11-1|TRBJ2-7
TGTGCCAGCAGCTTAACGGCCTACGAGCAGTACTTC
CASSLTAYEQYF
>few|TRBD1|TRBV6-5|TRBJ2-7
TGTGCCAGCAGTTACGGGACAGCCTCCAACTACGAGCAGTACTTC
CASSYGTASNYEQYF
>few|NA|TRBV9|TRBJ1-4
TGTGCCAGCAGCAAAGACCCCCTGCAGGGTGGTGAAAAACTGTTTTTT
CASSKDPLQGGEKLFF
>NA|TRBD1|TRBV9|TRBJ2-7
TGTGCCAGCAGCGTAGAGCCAGGGGGCGGCGAGCAGTACTTC
CASSVEPGGGEQYF
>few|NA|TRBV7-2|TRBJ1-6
TGTGCCAGCTCTACCCAGTCGCGGCATTCACCCCTCCACTTT
CASSTQSRHSPLHF
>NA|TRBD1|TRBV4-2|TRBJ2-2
TGTGCCAGCAGCCAGGTGACAGGGATCTACACCGGGGAGCTGTTTTTT
CASSQVTGIYTGELFF
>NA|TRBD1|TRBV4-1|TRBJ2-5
TGCGCCAGCAGCCAAGGACAGGGGGGAGAGACCCAGTACTTC
CASSQGQGGETQYF
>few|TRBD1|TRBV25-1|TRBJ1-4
TGTGCCAGCAGTGAATATTTAACAGGGGGTGAAAAACTGTTTTTT
CASSEYLTGGEKLFF
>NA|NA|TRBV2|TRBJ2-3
TGTGCCAGCAGTTTCTCGAGGGACAAGGTAGAGGATACGCAGTATTTT
CASSFSRDKVEDTQYF
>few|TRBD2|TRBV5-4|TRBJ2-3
TGTGCCAGCAGTAATGGACTAGCCACAGATACGCAGTATTTT
CASSNGLATDTQYF
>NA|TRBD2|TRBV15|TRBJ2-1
TGTGCCACCAGCACCGTCTCTCCAGGGAGGGAGGCGGATGAGCAGTTCTTC
CATSTVSPGREADEQFF
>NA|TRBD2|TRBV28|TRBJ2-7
TGTGCCAGCTTTGGGAGGGGCACAACCTACGAGCAGTACTTC
CASFGRGTTYEQYF
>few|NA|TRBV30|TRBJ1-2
TGTGCCTGGAGAGCGGGGGGCGGCTACACCTTC
CAWRAGGGYTF
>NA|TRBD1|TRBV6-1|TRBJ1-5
TGTGCCAGCAGTGAAAACAGGGGGGCTCAGCCCCAGCATTTT
CASSENRGAQPQHF
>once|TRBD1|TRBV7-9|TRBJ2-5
TGTGCCAGCAGCTTAGGACAGGGCCGACAAGAGACCCAGTACTTC
CASSLGQGRQETQYF
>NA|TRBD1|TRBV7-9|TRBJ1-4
TGTGCCATCGGGACAGGAGGAAATGAAAAACTGTTTTTT
CAIGTGGNEKLFF
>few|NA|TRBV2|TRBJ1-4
TGTGCCAGCAGTGAGGAAGGAGAAAGGAAACTGTTTTTT
CASSEEGERKLFF
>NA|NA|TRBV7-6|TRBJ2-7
TGTGCCAGCAGCTTAGCGGACGACAGCTCCTACGAGCAGTACTTC
CASSLADDSSYEQYF
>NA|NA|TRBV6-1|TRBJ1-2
TGTGCCAGCAGGAGGGTTGGTGGCTACACCTTC
CASRRVGGYTF
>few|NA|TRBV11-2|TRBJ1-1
TGTGCCAGCAGCTTAGCCCTAGACCCCCCTGGAGGAGCTTTCTTT
CASSLALDPPGGAFF
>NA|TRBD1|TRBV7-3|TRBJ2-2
TGTGCCAGCAGCTTAACGGGGTTGGACAGGGTAACGACCGGGGAGCTGTTTTTT
CASSLTGLDRVTTGELFF
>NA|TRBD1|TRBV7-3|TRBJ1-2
TGTGCCAGCAGCGGAAACAGGGGCGAGGGCTACACCTTC
CASSGNRGEGYTF
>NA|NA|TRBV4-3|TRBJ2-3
TGCGCCAGCAGCCAAGACCAGGAAACAGATACGCAGTATTTT
CASSQDQETDTQYF
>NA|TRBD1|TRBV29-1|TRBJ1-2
TGCAGCGTTGAATCGGACAGGGGGCCCCCTGGCTATGGCTACACCTTC
CSVESDRGPPGYGYTF
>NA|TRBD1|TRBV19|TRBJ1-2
TGTGCCAGTAGTATTCAGGGGGTAAACTATGGCTACACCTTC
CASSIQGVNYGYTF
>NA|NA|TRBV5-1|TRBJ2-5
TGCGCCAGCAGCTTGGTTACAGGGACGGAAGAGACCCAGTACTTC
CASSLVTGTEETQYF
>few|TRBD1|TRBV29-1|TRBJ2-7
TGCAGCGCCGGGACAGCTCCCTACGAGCAGTACTTC
CSAGTAPYEQYF
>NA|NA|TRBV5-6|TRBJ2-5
TGTGCCAGCAGCTGGGGGCTCTCAGGGATCCAAGAGACCCAGTACTTC
CASSWGLSGIQETQYF
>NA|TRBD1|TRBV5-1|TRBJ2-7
TGCGCCAGCAGCTTCCTAGGGACAGGCTACGAGCAGTACTTC
CASSFLGTGYEQYF
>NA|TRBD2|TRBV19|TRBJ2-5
TGTGCCAGTAGTATTCTAGCGGTTCCTCAAGAGACCCAGTACTTC
CASSILAVPQETQYF
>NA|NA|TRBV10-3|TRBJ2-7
TGTGCCATCAGACACGAAGATACCTACGAGCAGTACTTC
CAIRHEDTYEQYF
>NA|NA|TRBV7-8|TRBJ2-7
TGTGCCAGCAGCTCGAACAGGGACTCCTACGAGCAGTACTTC
CASSSNRDSYEQYF